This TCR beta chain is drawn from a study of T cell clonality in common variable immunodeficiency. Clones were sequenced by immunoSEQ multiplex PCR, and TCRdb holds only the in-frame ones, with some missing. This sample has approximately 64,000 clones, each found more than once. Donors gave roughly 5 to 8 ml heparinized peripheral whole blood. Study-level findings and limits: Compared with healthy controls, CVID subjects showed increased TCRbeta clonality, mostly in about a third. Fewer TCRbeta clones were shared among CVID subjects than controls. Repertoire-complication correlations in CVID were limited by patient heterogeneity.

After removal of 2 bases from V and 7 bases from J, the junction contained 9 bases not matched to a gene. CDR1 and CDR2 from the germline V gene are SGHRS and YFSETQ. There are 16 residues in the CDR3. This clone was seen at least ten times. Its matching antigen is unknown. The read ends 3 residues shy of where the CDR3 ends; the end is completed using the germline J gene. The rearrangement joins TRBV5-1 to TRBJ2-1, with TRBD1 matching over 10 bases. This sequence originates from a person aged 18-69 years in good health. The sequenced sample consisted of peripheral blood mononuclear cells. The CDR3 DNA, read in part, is TGCGCCAGCAGCTTATTCGACAGGGGGCGGATGAATGAG. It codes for CASSLFDRGRMNE. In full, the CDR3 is CASSLFDRGRMNEQFF.